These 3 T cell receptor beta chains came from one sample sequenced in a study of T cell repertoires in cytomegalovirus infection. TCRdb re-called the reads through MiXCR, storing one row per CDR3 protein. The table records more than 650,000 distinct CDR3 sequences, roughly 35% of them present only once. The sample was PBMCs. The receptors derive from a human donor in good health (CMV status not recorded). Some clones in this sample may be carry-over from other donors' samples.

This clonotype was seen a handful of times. The CDR3 region has the DNA TGTGCCAGCAGCCGCCCAGGGGGCGATGGCTACACCTTC. Translation: CASSRPGGDGYTF. The chain carries TRBV11-2 and TRBJ1-2, with 8 bases identical to TRBD1. Germline CDR1 and CDR2: SGHAT and FQNNGV. With V trimmed by 5 bases and J by 6 bases, 5 bases remained unmatched. This CDR3 is built from 13 residues.

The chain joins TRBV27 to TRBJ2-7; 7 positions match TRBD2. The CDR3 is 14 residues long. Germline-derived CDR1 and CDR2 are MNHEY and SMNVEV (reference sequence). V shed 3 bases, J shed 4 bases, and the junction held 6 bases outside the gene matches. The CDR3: CASSFAGVGYEQYF. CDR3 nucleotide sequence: TGTGCCAGCAGTTTTGCGGGGGTTGGGTACGAGCAGTACTTC.

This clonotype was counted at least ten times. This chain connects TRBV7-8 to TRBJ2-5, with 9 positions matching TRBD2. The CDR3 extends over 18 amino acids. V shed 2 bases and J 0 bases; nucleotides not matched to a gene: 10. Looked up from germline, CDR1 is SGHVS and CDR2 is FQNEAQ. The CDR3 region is CASSLFLGSGGHQETQYF. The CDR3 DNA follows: TGTGCCAGCAGCTTATTTTTAGGTAGCGGGGGACACCAAGAGACCCAGTACTTC.